This TCR beta chain stems from a study of blood T cell repertoires in COVID-19. The study counted Cohort 3 donors as recovered given two negative PCRs, clearance, or symptom resolution. Clones were sequenced by immunoSEQ multiplex PCR, and TCRdb holds only the in-frame ones, with some missing. The table shows hundreds of thousands of clones, with around 84% occurring only once. This receptor was obtained from a man aged 35 to 55 who had recovered from COVID-19. Sequencing used PBMCs or T cells enriched from blood (not recorded which).

CDR3 region: CASSLVNSPHEKLFF. In DNA form, the CDR3 reads TGTGCCAGCAGCTTAGTTAACAGTCCCCATGAAAAACTGTTTTTT. This rearrangement joins TRBV7-9 to TRBJ1-4; D is undetermined. The germline V and J ends were trimmed by 1 base and 6 bases, with 12 bases remaining between them. Germline CDR1 is SEHNR and CDR2 is FQNEAQ (reference sequence). The CDR3 has 15 amino acids.